Reported below is one T cell receptor (beta chain). The antigen is not known. cDNA came from roughly 0.53 to 1 ug RNA primed by random hexamers. Coverage of TCR beta CDR3 amplification by immunoSEQ multiplex PCR extended to 54 Vbeta and 13 Jbeta. Each CDR3 protein is one row after TCRdb ran MiXCR on the immunoSEQ multiplex PCR reads. The data contain 150,000 to 200,000 distinct CDR3 sequences, around 96% of them singletons. Sequencing of TCR beta, carried out with a high-throughput approach, was applied to CD8+ and CD4+ T cells from the blood. In germline, CDR1 is MDHEN, CDR2 SYDVKM. Trimming stripped 6 bases from V and 2 bases from J, with 14 bases between. CDR3 length: 15 residues. This sample was included in a study of CD8 T cells in Susac syndrome. About the study: Blood was drawn from Susac syndrome patients while they were therapy-naive, on corticosteroids, or on intravenous immunoglobulin alone.

Study results and limitations: The CD4+ T cell repertoires of Susac syndrome were found to show no clonal expansion.

The receptor's source is a human donor with Susac syndrome. V and J are TRBV28 and TRBJ2-1; D is possibly TRBD1 or TRBD2 (5 bases each). Sequencing was performed on CD4+ T cells from PBMCs. Here the CDR3 DNA reads TGTGCCAGCAGACCCCCGGGGCAAACCTACAATGAGCAGTTCTTC. Its protein is CASRPPGQTYNEQFF.